The clone carrying this TCR beta chain was counted at least ten times. V lost 8 bases and J 2 bases, leaving 17 bases between the germline ends. Germline values: CDR1 SGHAT, CDR2 FQNNGV. This CDR3 region has 15 residues. This entry comes from a study of T cell repertoires in cytomegalovirus infection. MiXCR was run by TCRdb on the reads, yielding one entry per CDR3 protein. Of hundreds of thousands of distinct CDR3 sequences in the sample, approximately 11% were seen once. The sequence was obtained from a human donor in good health (CMV status not recorded). Some clones in this sample may be carry-over from other donors' samples. This rearrangement joins TRBV11-2 to TRBJ2-3, with D possibly TRBD2 on 5 matching bases. Sequencing was carried out using PBMCs. In DNA form, the CDR3 reads TGTGCCAGCTGTCTCGACGGGGTAAACACAGATACGCAGTATTTT. Protein: CASCLDGVNTDTQYF.